This TCR beta chain is from a study of cytotoxic CD8 clonotypes in ibrutinib-treated CLL. The CDR3 is 13 amino acids. Germline lookup yields CDR1 SGHTA and CDR2 FQGNSA. With 3 bases removed from V and 8 bases from J, the gap between germline ends came to 12 bases. Study-level points and caveats: Public clonotypes showed up rarely, and on treatment they shrank or held steady. Samples were collected at differing times from sustained-remission and progressing patients.

Measured with immunoSEQ multiplex PCR; TCRdb has only the in-frame clones, and not every one. Here the sample spans 150,000 to 250,000 clones, over 60% being singletons. This clone was counted only a few times. The antigen remains undetermined. The TCR beta libraries used 2 to 2.5 micrograms of genomic DNA that came from cryopreserved PBMCs. The chain links TRBV7-2 to TRBJ2-3, with D possibly TRBD2 on 5 matching bases. Specimen: PBMCs, collected after 24 months of ibrutinib treatment. The receptor was derived from a human donor with chronic lymphocytic leukemia. The CDR3 bases are TGTGCCAGCAGCTTCCGGAGTAGCGTTACGCAGTATTTT. It yields the protein CASSFRSSVTQYF.